This T cell receptor (beta chain) was found in a study of blood T cell repertoires in COVID-19. Overall study: From the United States, Italy and Spain came samples of acute and convalescent COVID-19. The analysed material was cDNA or gDNA that came from T cells, B-cell-depleted T cells, or PBMCs.

Authors' processing steps: The authors estimated nucleated cell counts from reference gene primer amplification. This table comes from immunoSEQ multiplex PCR, and its TCRdb copy is limited to in-frame clones, with some not included. That table gives V, J and clone size, and the DNA gave D and trimming. The data contain about 260,000 clones, 90% of them singletons. The V gene end was trimmed by 4 bases and the J gene end by 4 bases; junction bases not matched to a gene: 18. This CDR3 region has 19 residues. Per the germline V gene, CDR1 is MNHEY and CDR2 is SMNVEV (reference sequence). Grouping used clinical history reported by participants in a survey and questionnaire.

The rearrangement joins TRBV27 to TRBJ2-3, with TRBD1 matching over 9 bases. Sequenced material: PBMCs or T cells enriched from blood (not recorded which). This sequence was found in a woman in her 30s with acute COVID-19. CDR3 sequence: CASSSRFYLDRGSPDTQYF. Here the CDR3 DNA reads TGTGCCAGCAGTTCCCGCTTCTACTTGGACAGGGGTAGTCCAGATACGCAGTATTTT.